Described below is a single T cell receptor (beta chain) sequence and its context. Its cognate antigen is unknown. The CDR3 is 12 residues long. Between the trimmed V and J ends, which lost 4 bases and 5 bases, there was a span of 8 bases. Germline assignment: CDR1 MGHDK and CDR2 SYGVNS. This specimen comes from a study of OX40 agonist ivuxolimab in advanced cancers. Study-level findings and limits: The study did not work out the antigen specificity of the expanded peripheral T cells.

Sequencing used immunoSEQ multiplex PCR; TCRdb keeps in-frame clones, though not all of them. The sample includes around 46,000 clones, over 75% of them seen just once. Individuals having autoimmune disease history or systemic immunosuppression were not enrolled. Blood specimens came from baseline, cycle 4 day 1, and cycle 7 day 1. The V gene is TRBV25-1, the J gene TRBJ2-5, with D maybe TRBD1 (6 bases). The specimen was CD4+ or CD8+ T cells sorted from blood, collected in a trial of the OX40 agonist ivuxolimab. The receptor was isolated from an adult with an advanced solid tumor such as melanoma, head and neck, liver or kidney cancer. The CDR3 is CASSAQGETQYF. CDR3 in DNA: TGTGCCAGCAGTGCCCAGGGGGAGACCCAGTACTTC.